The rows below give T cell receptor beta chains drawn from one sample of a study of cytomegalovirus exposure and HLA in healthy donors. Method: immunoSEQ multiplex PCR; TCRdb's copy keeps in-frame clones and lacks some. The repertoire holds 150,000 to 200,000 clones, 75% to 85% seen once, with about 2.2% in the top ten. The sequenced sample consisted of PBMCs. The receptors were gathered from a woman in her twenties or thirties in good health and CMV-seronegative. CDR3s include the opening cysteine and the closing phenylalanine or tryptophan. D genes are given only for firm matches. The size entry is marked missing in some rows and otherwise reads once, few, many or a size class.

size	V	J	D	CDR3	DNA
-	TRBV18	TRBJ1-5	-	CASSIDRFNQPQHF	TGTGCCAGCTCAATTGACAGATTTAATCAGCCCCAGCATTTT
-	TRBV7-9	TRBJ1-4	-	CASSLGRGTAPATNEKLFF	TGTGCCAGCAGCTTAGGAAGGGGCACAGCCCCCGCAACTAATGAAAAACTGTTTTTT
-	TRBV6-5	TRBJ1-6	-	CASSYLNSPLHF	TGTGCCAGCAGTTACCTAAATTCACCCCTCCACTTT
-	TRBV5-4	TRBJ1-1	-	CASSLERRGAFF	TGTGCCAGCAGCTTGGAAAGGAGGGGAGCTTTCTTT
few	TRBV5-1	TRBJ2-2	TRBD1	CASSLAQGANTGELFF	TGCGCCAGCAGCTTGGCACAGGGGGCTAACACCGGGGAGCTGTTTTTT
-	TRBV14	TRBJ2-5	TRBD2	CASSKGLAWETQYF	TGTGCCAGCAGCAAAGGACTAGCGTGGGAGACCCAGTACTTC
-	TRBV19	TRBJ1-2	-	CASSPGKENGYTF	TGTGCCAGTAGTCCAGGGAAAGAGAATGGCTACACCTTC
-	TRBV28	TRBJ1-2	-	CAVTAGWGYTF	TGTGCCGTAACGGCAGGGTGGGGCTACACCTTC
-	TRBV28	TRBJ2-5	-	CASSPGQIQETQYF	TGTGCCAGCAGTCCCGGACAGATCCAAGAGACCCAGTACTTC
-	TRBV27	TRBJ2-7	TRBD2	CASSLSTSATWASYEQYF	TGTGCCAGCAGTTTATCCACTAGCGCGACCTGGGCCTCCTACGAGCAGTACTTC
few	TRBV28	TRBJ2-3	-	CASRSRYSTDTQYF	TGTGCCAGCAGATCCAGGTATAGCACAGATACGCAGTATTTT
-	TRBV28	TRBJ1-2	-	CASSLSRGYTF	TGTGCCAGCAGTTTGTCCCGGGGCTACACCTTC
-	TRBV27	TRBJ2-1	-	CASSNLEVYNEQFF	TGTGCCAGCAGTAACTTGGAGGTCTACAATGAGCAGTTCTTC
once	TRBV9	TRBJ2-2	TRBD2	CASSPGLAGGPDTGELFF	TGTGCCAGCAGCCCGGGACTAGCGGGGGGGCCCGACACCGGGGAGCTGTTTTTT
-	TRBV6-5	TRBJ2-1	-	CASSFAGIEQFF	TGTGCCAGCAGTTTCGCAGGGATTGAGCAGTTCTTC
-	TRBV11-3	TRBJ2-7	-	CASSSLQKPYEQYF	TGTGCCAGCAGCTCATTACAGAAGCCTTACGAGCAGTACTTC
-	TRBV5-6	TRBJ1-4	-	CASSLSAGAEKLFF	TGTGCCAGCAGCTTGTCGGCAGGGGCTGAAAAACTGTTTTTT
-	TRBV5-6	TRBJ2-1	TRBD2	CASSFLLGGANNEQFF	TGTGCCAGCAGCTTTCTCCTCGGGGGGGCAAACAATGAGCAGTTCTTC